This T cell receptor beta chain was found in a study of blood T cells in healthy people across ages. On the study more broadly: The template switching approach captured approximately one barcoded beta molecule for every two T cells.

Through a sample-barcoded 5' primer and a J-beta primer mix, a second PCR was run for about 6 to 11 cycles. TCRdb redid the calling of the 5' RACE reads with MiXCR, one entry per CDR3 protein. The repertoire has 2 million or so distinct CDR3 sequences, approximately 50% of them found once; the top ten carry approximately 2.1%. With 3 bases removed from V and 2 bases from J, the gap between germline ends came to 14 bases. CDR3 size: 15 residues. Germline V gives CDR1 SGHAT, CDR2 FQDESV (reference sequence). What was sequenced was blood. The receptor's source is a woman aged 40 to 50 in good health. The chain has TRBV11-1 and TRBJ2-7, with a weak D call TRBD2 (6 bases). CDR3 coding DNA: TGTGCCAGCAGCTTTCGGAGGGGCCTCGCCTACGAGCAGTACTTC. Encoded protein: CASSFRRGLAYEQYF.